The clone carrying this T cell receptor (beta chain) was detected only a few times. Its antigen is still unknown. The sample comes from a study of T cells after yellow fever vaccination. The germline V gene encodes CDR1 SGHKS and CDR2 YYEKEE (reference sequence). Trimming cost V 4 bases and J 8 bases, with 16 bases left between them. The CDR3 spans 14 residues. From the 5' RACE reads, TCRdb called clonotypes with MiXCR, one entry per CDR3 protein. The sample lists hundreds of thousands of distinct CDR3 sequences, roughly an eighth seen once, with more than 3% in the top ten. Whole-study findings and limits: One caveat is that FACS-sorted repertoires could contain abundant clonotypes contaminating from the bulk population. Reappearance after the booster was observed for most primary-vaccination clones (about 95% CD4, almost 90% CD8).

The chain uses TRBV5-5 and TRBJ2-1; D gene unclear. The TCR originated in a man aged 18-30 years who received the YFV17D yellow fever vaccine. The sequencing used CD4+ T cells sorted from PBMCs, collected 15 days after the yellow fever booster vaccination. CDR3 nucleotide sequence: TGTGCCAGCAGCCCGCCCGTGGAGATCCATGAGCAGTTCTTC. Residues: CASSPPVEIHEQFF.